The 9 T cell receptor beta chains below were found in one sample sequenced in a study of OX40 agonist ivuxolimab in advanced cancers. Sequencing was performed with immunoSEQ multiplex PCR; in TCRdb, only in-frame clones are kept and a portion is missing. The sample holds about 51,000 clones, approximately 91% seen once. This material consisted of CD4+ or CD8+ T cells sorted from blood, taken in a trial of the OX40 agonist ivuxolimab. All receptors come from an adult with an advanced solid tumor such as melanoma, head and neck, liver or kidney cancer.

This clone appeared a few times. V and J are TRBV7-3 and TRBJ2-5, with 8 bases identical to TRBD1. The CDR3 length is 15 residues. Germline assignment: CDR1 SGHTA and CDR2 FQGTGA. With V trimmed by 5 bases and J by 5 bases, 10 bases remained unmatched. CDR3 in amino acids: CASSRQAGGAETQYF. The DNA for the CDR3 is TGTGCCAGCAGCCGCCAGGCAGGGGGCGCTGAGACCCAGTACTTC.

The DNA for the CDR3 is TGTGCCAGTAGTAACCGGGAGCGGTTCTATGGCTACACCTTC. Protein sequence: CASSNRERFYGYTF. V gene TRBV19 combines with J gene TRBJ1-2; D not resolved. The CDR3 is 14 amino acids. From germline, CDR1 is LNHDA and CDR2 SQIVND (reference sequence). Trimming pared 4 bases from V and 4 bases from J, leaving 13 bases between.

A few counts support this clone. The CDR3 protein is CASSLSFLGATGNTEAFF. The DNA of the CDR3 is TGTGCCAGCAGCTTATCCTTTCTCGGGGCAACAGGTAACACTGAAGCTTTCTTT. The chain is built from TRBV11-2 and TRBJ1-1; a possible D gene is TRBD1 (5 bases). The V gene lost 2 bases and the J gene lost 2 bases, with 21 bases spanning the gap. The CDR3 loop spans 18 amino acids. CDR1 and CDR2 from the germline V gene are SGHAT and FQNNGV.

The chain combines TRBV6-5 with TRBJ1-2; 7 nucleotides agree with TRBD1. V gave up 10 bases and J gave up 6 bases; unmatched junction bases: 11. The CDR3 runs 13 residues. CDR1 MNHEY and CDR2 SVGAGI come from the germline V gene. The CDR3 DNA reads as TGTGCCACCACACCCGACAGGGTTAATGGCTACACCTTC. Protein product: CATTPDRVNGYTF.

This chain links TRBV7-6 with TRBJ1-6; 7 nucleotides match TRBD1. CDR1 is SGHVS, CDR2 FNYEAQ, per germline. The ends lost 5 bases at V and 6 bases at J; junction bases unmatched: 7. CDR3 length: 15 amino acids. CDR3 DNA: TGTGCCAGCAGCGAAGAAGGACAGGCTAATTCACCCCTCCACTTT. It translates to CASSEEGQANSPLHF.

V usage is TRBV30 and J usage is TRBJ2-5; unclear D gene. Germline V gene sequence: CDR1 GTSNPN, CDR2 SVGIG (reference sequence). This CDR3 is built from 12 residues. Trimming shortened V by 4 bases and J by 0 bases, and 6 bases separated the two germline ends. The CDR3 here is CAWIGYQETQYF. The CDR3 DNA reads as TGTGCCTGGATCGGGTACCAAGAGACCCAGTACTTC.

The chain employs TRBV30 and TRBJ1-2, with unresolved D. V lost 2 bases, J lost 10 bases, and 14 bases lay in between. The CDR3 runs 12 residues. Per germline, CDR1 GTSNPN and CDR2 SVGIG (reference sequence). The chain's CDR3 is CAWSLPPGPYTF. The CDR3 coding sequence is TGTGCCTGGAGTCTCCCTCCGGGCCCCTACACCTTC. Full variable domain (outside the CDR3, taken from reference TRBV30 and TRBJ1-2): SQTIHQWPATLVQPVGSPLSLECTVEGTSNPNLYWYRQAAGRGLQLLFYSVGIGQISSEVPQNLSASRPQDRQFILSSKKLLLSDSGFYLCAWSLPPGPYTFGSGTRLTVV.

This chain connects TRBV13 to TRBJ1-1, with 12 bases lining up with TRBD1. The germline CDR1 and CDR2 sequences are PRHDT and FYEKMQ (reference sequence). V shed 9 bases and J 3 bases; nucleotides not matched to a gene: 5. The CDR3 loop spans 14 amino acids. CDR3 sequence reads: CASRGQGAYTEAFF. CDR3 bases: TGTGCCAGTAGGGGACAGGGGGCTTACACTGAAGCTTTCTTT.

The chain carries TRBV10-3 and TRBJ2-3, with D maybe TRBD2 (5 bases). Trimming pared 7 bases from V and 4 bases from J, leaving 12 bases between. The CDR3 runs 13 residues. Germline values: CDR1 ENHRY, CDR2 SYGVKD. CDR3 bases: TGTGCCATCACGACGGGATGGGCAGATACGCAGTATTTT. It codes for CAITTGWADTQYF.